This TCR beta chain was sequenced for a study of blood T cell repertoires in COVID-19. Data came from immunoSEQ multiplex PCR; TCRdb stores just in-frame clones and leaves some out. The sample carries about 29,000 clones, roughly 80% recorded once. The germline gives CDR1 SGHRS, CDR2 YFSETQ. This CDR3 is built from 14 residues. V was trimmed by 0 bases and J by 4 bases, leaving 7 bases between them. This clone was seen a single time. The source material was peripheral blood. The source is a woman between 65 and 79 years old with active or convalescent COVID-19. This chain links TRBV5-1 with TRBJ1-4; D ambiguous. CDR3 in DNA: TGCGCCAGCAGCTTGGGCGGGTTTAATGAAAAACTGTTTTTT. Its translation is CASSLGGFNEKLFF.